A selection of T cell receptor beta chains follows, all from one sample in a study of cytomegalovirus exposure and HLA in healthy donors. Data came from immunoSEQ multiplex PCR; TCRdb stores just in-frame clones and leaves some out. The sample yields some 190,000 clones, around four fifths seen once. The sequencing sample was made of PBMCs. The source is a boy younger than 10 in good health and CMV-seronegative. Each CDR3 is given with its conserved first and last residue. Each record gives: CDR3 length, V gene, J gene, CDR3 protein.

13,TRBV30,TRBJ2-7,CASRSSGAYEQYF
16,TRBV4-1,TRBJ2-2,CASSPLESANTGELFF
15,TRBV19,TRBJ1-2,CASSSQGARIYGYTF
16,TRBV5-5,TRBJ2-3,CASSPTTGGSTDTQYF
15,TRBV19,TRBJ1-1,CASSTSGVRNTEAFF
13,TRBV2,TRBJ2-7,CASRKDTSYEQYF
15,TRBV19,TRBJ2-7,CASSASSGSSYEQYF
14,TRBV4-1,TRBJ1-2,CASSQATSYYGYTF
19,TRBV11-3,TRBJ2-6,CASSPGQGASLSGANVLTF
15,TRBV9,TRBJ2-1,CASSSGLAEYNEQFF
17,TRBV18,TRBJ2-3,CASSPRGQGTLADTQYF
15,TRBV29-1,TRBJ2-1,CSVDAIGTSGSKQFF
13,TRBV7-8,TRBJ2-1,CASSLDRGNEQFF
15,TRBV19,TRBJ2-1,CASSIASGRNNEQFF
11,TRBV5-6,TRBJ1-1,CASSLASEAFF
16,TRBV4-2,TRBJ2-1,CASSRGLADSYNEQFF
13,TRBV28,TRBJ1-5,CASRVQGPQPQHF
15,TRBV30,TRBJ1-5,CAWSRRGVIGQPQHF
19,TRBV4-2,TRBJ2-2,CASSQLLSGERVRWGELFF
13,TRBV6-5,TRBJ1-2,CASSYQGSRGYTF
16,TRBV2,TRBJ2-2,CASSVDSTTHTGELFF
15,TRBV29-1,TRBJ1-2,CSAVTSGVANYGYTF
11,TRBV19,TRBJ2-2,CASQGTGELFF
14,TRBV5-6,NA,CASSLGGPSYEQYF
16,TRBV5-6,NA,CASSLAPAGGSYEQYF
13,TRBV6-5,TRBJ1-3,CASSPRPGNTIYF
14,TRBV30,TRBJ1-4,CAWSDTPLEEKLFF
15,TRBV9,TRBJ1-2,CASSVEARGTYGYTF
15,TRBV6-6,TRBJ2-3,CASTKRGMGTDTQYF
12,TRBV6-1,TRBJ2-5,CASSEAIPEQYF
15,TRBV5-1,TRBJ2-5,CASSLQGAPEKTQYF
12,TRBV6-1,TRBJ1-5,CASSTADQPQHF
15,TRBV5-6,TRBJ2-1,CASSWGDSSYNEQFF
15,TRBV9,TRBJ2-3,CASSVGKGGIDTQYF
11,TRBV6-5,TRBJ1-1,CASSLWPEAFF
15,TRBV25-1,TRBJ2-3,CASSEERGIADTQYF
15,TRBV6-5,TRBJ2-7,CASSRSGTASYEQYF
13,TRBV2,TRBJ1-2,CASTPPGDRGYTF
13,TRBV7-2,TRBJ2-4,CASSRDYGNIQYF
14,TRBV2,TRBJ2-1,CASSEAGTLNEQFF